A single sample gave rise to the 26 T cell receptor beta chains below, sequenced in a study of beta chain features in type 1 diabetes. Expressed TCRB transcripts got sequenced, as all isolated RNA was reverse transcribed. Sequenced by immunoSEQ multiplex PCR; TCRdb stores in-frame clones only, minus some. Among approximately 470,000 clones, roughly 31% were seen once, and the ten largest hold around 0.065%. Input material: naive CD4+ T cells from blood. The receptors derive from a man aged 18 to 30 in good health.

This clone was recorded a few times. The chain employs TRBV6-6 and TRBJ1-2; TRBD1 might be the D (5 bases). The germline gives CDR1 MNHNY, CDR2 SVGAGI (reference sequence). The length of the CDR3 is 13 residues. The V end lost 6 bases, the J end lost 7 bases, and 15 bases lay between the germline ends. CDR3 coding DNA: TGTGCCAGCAGCCAACACGGGGGTTCTGGCTACACCTTC. It translates to CASSQHGGSGYTF.

The chain recombines TRBV4-2 with TRBJ2-3, with a tentative D call TRBD2 (5 bases). The germline V gene has CDR1 LGHNA and CDR2 YNFKEQ. Trimming left V 0 bases short and J 7 bases short, with 8 bases between. The CDR3 is made up of 13 amino acids. This CDR3 is CASSQDRRNTQYF. The CDR3 bases are TGTGCCAGCAGCCAAGATAGGAGGAATACGCAGTATTTT.

Concerning this clone itself: The sample carries other DNA sequences with the same CDR3. The rearrangement links TRBV30 to TRBJ2-7, with no clear D. The CDR3 has 11 amino acids. V dropped 2 bases and J dropped 3 bases, with 5 bases sitting between them. Germline V CDR1 and CDR2: GTSNPN, SVGIG (reference sequence). The CDR3 coding sequence is TGTGCCTGGAGTCTCAACTACGAGCAGTACTTC. It specifies CAWSLNYEQYF. Using reference TRBV30 and TRBJ2-7 for the parts outside the CDR3, the full variable domain is SQTIHQWPATLVQPVGSPLSLECTVEGTSNPNLYWYRQAAGRGLQLLFYSVGIGQISSEVPQNLSASRPQDRQFILSSKKLLLSDSGFYLCAWSLNYEQYFGPGTRLTVT.

This chain links TRBV5-1 with TRBJ2-5; 7 positions agree with TRBD1. The CDR3 is 15 residues long. Germline values: CDR1 SGHRS, CDR2 YFSETQ. Trimming removed 2 bases from V and 2 bases from J; junction bases left unmatched: 6. The chain's CDR3 is CASSLIPGQQETQYF. CDR3 nucleotides: TGCGCCAGCAGCTTAATTCCGGGACAGCAAGAGACCCAGTACTTC.

This clone has only a few counts. The chain links TRBV30 to TRBJ1-4; the D is unclear. This CDR3 is built from 13 residues. Trimming left V 4 bases short and J 10 bases short, with 16 bases between. Germline lookup yields CDR1 GTSNPN and CDR2 SVGIG (reference sequence). CDR3 DNA: TGTGCCTGGAACCCTGAGGGTGTGGGAAAACTGTTTTTT. This encodes CAWNPEGVGKLFF.

The table lists this clone with a count of one. V is TRBV6-1 and J is TRBJ2-6, with D perhaps assigned TRBD1 or TRBD2 (5 bases each). The CDR3 is made up of 15 amino acids. Per the germline V gene, CDR1 is MNHNS and CDR2 is SASEGT. V lost 10 bases, J lost 4 bases, and 17 bases lay in between. The CDR3: CATTGGGSGANVLTF. CDR3 coding DNA: TGTGCCACCACAGGTGGGGGTTCAGGGGCCAACGTCCTGACTTTC.

This clone was counted a few times. The rearrangement joins TRBV6-6 to TRBJ2-6, with TRBD1 matching 7 bases. The germline V gene has CDR1 MNHNY and CDR2 SVGAGI (reference sequence). The V gene end was trimmed by 3 bases and the J gene end by 2 bases; junction bases not matched to a gene: 4. This CDR3 has 16 residues. CDR3: CASSYLTGTGANVLTF. The CDR3 bases are TGTGCCAGCAGTTATTTGACAGGGACTGGGGCCAACGTCCTGACTTTC.

This clone occurred a few times. V usage is TRBV30 and J usage is TRBJ2-7; D remains ambiguous. Trimming shortened V by 5 bases and J by 2 bases, and 4 bases separated the two germline ends. CDR3 size: 10 residues. CDR1 and CDR2 from the germline V gene are GTSNPN and SVGIG (reference sequence). In nucleotides, the CDR3 is TGTGCCTGGGGGACCTACGAGCAGTACTTC. It translates to CAWGTYEQYF. The full variable domain, rest sourced from reference TRBV30 and TRBJ2-7, is SQTIHQWPATLVQPVGSPLSLECTVEGTSNPNLYWYRQAAGRGLQLLFYSVGIGQISSEVPQNLSASRPQDRQFILSSKKLLLSDSGFYLCAWGTYEQYFGPGTRLTVT.

This rearrangement joins TRBV5-6 to TRBJ2-5, with 9 bases identical to TRBD1. The CDR3 spans 15 residues. The V gene end was trimmed by 5 bases and the J gene end by 5 bases; junction bases not matched to a gene: 10. In germline, CDR1 is SGHDT, CDR2 YYEEEE. This CDR3 is CASSRTGGLGETQYF. The CDR3 nucleotides are TGTGCCAGCAGTCGAACAGGGGGCCTCGGGGAGACCCAGTACTTC.

V and J are TRBV5-4 and TRBJ2-4; no firm D call. Trimming cost V 4 bases and J 0 bases, with 8 bases left between them. Germline V gene sequence: CDR1 SGHNT, CDR2 YYREEE (reference sequence). The CDR3 is 14 amino acids. The chain's CDR3 is CASSHASAKNIQYF. The CDR3 coding sequence is TGTGCCAGCAGCCACGCCTCAGCCAAAAACATTCAGTACTTC.

This sequence joins TRBV28 and TRBJ1-5; D call uncertain. Germline V CDR1 and CDR2: MDHEN, SYDVKM. This CDR3 is 15 amino acids long. The V gene lost 2 bases and the J gene lost 2 bases, with 10 bases spanning the gap. The CDR3 spells CASSLGFRGNQPQHF. The CDR3 DNA sequence: TGTGCCAGCAGTTTAGGTTTTAGGGGCAATCAGCCCCAGCATTTT.

V is TRBV29-1 and J is TRBJ1-2; 7 bases map to TRBD1. The germline V gene encodes CDR1 SQVTM and CDR2 ANQGSEA. V gave up 7 bases and J gave up 6 bases; unmatched junction bases: 8. This CDR3 spans 12 amino acids. The CDR3 bases are TGCAGCGCCCAGGGAGGGGGCAATGGCTACACCTTC. Its protein is CSAQGGGNGYTF.

The V gene is TRBV5-6, the J gene TRBJ2-3; TRBD2 is a possible D gene (6 bases). The CDR3 covers 13 residues. CDR1 is SGHDT and CDR2 is YYEEEE in the germline V gene. V lost 6 bases, J lost 2 bases, and 10 bases lay in between. The CDR3 DNA reads as TGTGCCAGCACTCTAGCGACCACAGATACGCAGTATTTT. It yields the protein CASTLATTDTQYF.

The chain employs TRBV15 and TRBJ2-1; TRBD2 agrees at 8 bases. The V and J ends lost 4 bases and 2 bases, in that order; junction bases with no gene match: 4. Germline V gives CDR1 LNHNV, CDR2 YYDKDF (reference sequence). CDR3 length equals 15 residues. The DNA for the CDR3 is TGTGCCACCAGCAAGAGCGGGAGAGCCTACAATGAGCAGTTCTTC. This translates into CATSKSGRAYNEQFF.

CDR3 region: CASSVGQGSSYNEQFF. The CDR3 nucleotides read TGTGCCAGCAGCGTAGGTCAAGGGAGCTCCTACAATGAGCAGTTCTTC. The genes are TRBV9 and TRBJ2-1; weak D call: TRBD2 (5 bases). The CDR3 has 16 residues. Trimming shortened V by 0 bases and J by 0 bases, and 10 bases separated the two germline ends. The germline V gene encodes CDR1 SGDLS and CDR2 YYNGEE.

The rearrangement joins TRBV27 to TRBJ2-7, with 12 bases identical to TRBD1. CDR1 is MNHEY and CDR2 is SMNVEV in the germline V gene (reference sequence). There are 15 residues in the CDR3. V gave up 3 bases and J gave up 7 bases; unmatched junction bases: 7. Written as DNA, the CDR3 is TGTGCCAGCAGTTTTCTGGGACAGGGGGCCAATGAGCAGTACTTC. Residues: CASSFLGQGANEQYF.

V gene TRBV2 combines with J gene TRBJ2-5, with a weak D call TRBD2 (5 bases). The CDR3 contains 14 residues. Germline CDR1 is SNHLY and CDR2 is FYNNEI. Trimming removed 3 bases at V and 2 bases at J, with 10 bases between. CDR3 in amino acids: CASSDTSGQETQYF. The DNA of the CDR3 is TGTGCCAGCAGTGATACCAGCGGACAAGAGACCCAGTACTTC. Full variable domain (remainder filled in from reference TRBV2 and TRBJ2-5): EPEVTQTPSHQVTQMGQEVILRCVPISNHLYFYWYRQILGQKVEFLVSFYNNEISEKSEIFDDQFSVERPDGSNFTLKIRSTKLEDSAMYFCASSDTSGQETQYFGPGTRLLVL.

The CDR3 sequence is CASSPRLSAYGYTF. The CDR3 DNA reads as TGTGCCAGCAGCCCGCGGCTCTCCGCCTATGGCTACACCTTC. The gene calls are TRBV7-2 and TRBJ1-2; D unclear. The V gene's germline CDR1 is SGHTA and CDR2 FQGNSA. This CDR3 region has 14 residues. V was trimmed by 5 bases and J by 4 bases, leaving 14 bases between them.

The chain employs TRBV4-1 and TRBJ1-1, with TRBD1 matching 7 bases. The CDR3 loop spans 13 amino acids. From germline, CDR1 is MGHRA and CDR2 YSYEKL. V lost 10 bases, J lost 1 base, and 6 bases stayed unmatched. In DNA form, the CDR3 reads TGCGCCACGCGTGGACAGGCGAACACTGAAGCTTTCTTT. Its translation: CATRGQANTEAFF.

About this clone itself: At the DNA level, this CDR3 is encoded by other sequences in the same sample as well. This rearrangement joins TRBV29-1 to TRBJ1-1; weak D call: TRBD1 (6 bases). CDR3 length: 12 residues. V dropped 5 bases and J dropped 1 base, with 8 bases sitting between them. The V gene's germline CDR1 is SQVTM and CDR2 ANQGSEA. This CDR3 is CSVSTGNTEAFF. CDR3 sequence (DNA): TGCAGCGTTTCGACAGGGAACACTGAAGCTTTCTTT.

Only a few counts were recorded for this clone. The chain recombines TRBV7-9 with TRBJ1-5, with D maybe TRBD1 (5 bases). V shed 1 base and J shed 10 bases, with 11 bases lying between them. Per germline, CDR1 SEHNR and CDR2 FQNEAQ (reference sequence). CDR3 length equals 13 residues. CDR3 loop: CASSLVGQGPQHF. CDR3 coding DNA: TGTGCCAGCAGCTTAGTCGGCCAGGGCCCCCAGCATTTT.

The CDR3 here is CASTPRGAQSSYEQYF. The DNA of the CDR3 is TGTGCCAGCACCCCGCGGGGAGCGCAGAGCTCCTACGAGCAGTACTTC. The chain links TRBV28 to TRBJ2-7; D perhaps matches TRBD2 (6 bases). Germline loops: CDR1 MDHEN, CDR2 SYDVKM. V lost 7 bases, J lost 0 bases, and 19 bases lay in between. The CDR3 length is 16 residues.

CDR3 sequence (DNA): TGTGCCAGCAGCTTCCAAGGGACACTGCGAGAGACCCAGTACTTC. Translated, it gives CASSFQGTLRETQYF. The chain is built from TRBV11-2 and TRBJ2-5; D may be TRBD1 (6 bases). The CDR3 runs to 15 residues. V was cut by 3 bases and J by 4 bases, with 15 bases left in between. Germline CDR1 and CDR2: SGHAT and FQNNGV.

This clone has a handful of counts. The chain recombines TRBV7-9 with TRBJ2-3; weak D call: TRBD2 (5 bases). Trimming took off 2 bases at V and 2 bases at J, with 11 bases between the two ends. This CDR3 is built from 15 residues. CDR1 and CDR2 (germline): SEHNR, FQNEAQ (reference sequence). The CDR3 nucleotides are TGTGCCAGCAGCTTATTAAGCGGATACACAGATACGCAGTATTTT. The encoded protein is CASSLLSGYTDTQYF.

The chain couples TRBV11-2 to TRBJ2-1; D ambiguous. The CDR3 is 13 amino acids. Germline V gives CDR1 SGHAT, CDR2 FQNNGV. Trimming took off 5 bases at V and 6 bases at J, with 11 bases between the two ends. The CDR3, as DNA: TGTGCCAGCAGCCCAGCTAGTCGCAATGAGCAGTTCTTC. It yields the protein CASSPASRNEQFF.

This clone was counted between two and nine times. The chain links TRBV30 to TRBJ1-5, with unresolved D. The V end lost 4 bases, the J end lost 3 bases, and 13 bases lay between the germline ends. Germline V gene sequence: CDR1 GTSNPN, CDR2 SVGIG (reference sequence). The CDR3 extends over 14 amino acids. In nucleotides, the CDR3 is TGTGCCTGGACCACTGGGCAGCTCAATCAGCCCCAGCATTTT. Residues: CAWTTGQLNQPQHF.